Listed below are T cell receptor beta chains from one sample, sequenced in a study of tumor-infiltrating lymphocytes in localized non-small cell lung cancer. TCRdb keeps only in-frame clones here, not all; method: immunoSEQ multiplex PCR. The repertoire consists of about 8,700 clones, with approximately 84% occurring once and the leading ten covering 6.5% to 7.5%. Specimen: uninvolved lung tissue not adjacent to the tumor. The origin of the receptors is a human donor with non-small cell lung cancer. The CDR3 runs from the conserved cysteine through the conserved F or W. A D gene is named only where the DNA matches it firmly. Expanded clones are given a class, and other clones once, few, many or no size at all.

D	J	size	V	DNA	CDR3
-	TRBJ1-5	-	TRBV7-2	TGTGCCAGCAGCTTAGGTACAGCCCTCAATCAGCCCCAGCATTTT	CASSLGTALNQPQHF
TRBD1	TRBJ2-7	few	TRBV4-1	TGCGCCAGCAGCCACGAGGGACAGCTCTCCTACGAGCAGTACTTC	CASSHEGQLSYEQYF
TRBD1	TRBJ2-5	once	TRBV5-5	TGTGCCAGCAGCTTGAGGACAGGGGAAGAGACCCAGTACTTC	CASSLRTGEETQYF
-	TRBJ2-1	-	TRBV6-5	TGTGCCAGCAGACTAGGTCAGTTCCATGAGCAGTTCTTC	CASRLGQFHEQFF
TRBD2	TRBJ2-5	-	TRBV7-6	TGTGCCAGCAGCCTCTCCCCCATAAAAGGGTGGGCTAGCGGGAGGGCCCAAGAGACCCAGTACTTC	CASSLSPIKGWASGRAQETQYF
-	TRBJ1-5	-	TRBV28	TGTGCCAGCAGTCTCCCAGGGTTTCGTAATCAGCCCCAGCATTTT	CASSLPGFRNQPQHF
TRBD1	TRBJ1-2	-	TRBV19	TGTGCCAGTAGTCCCCAGGGGGCGTATGGCTACACCTTC	CASSPQGAYGYTF
-	TRBJ2-2	-	TRBV7-3	TGTGCCAGCAGCCCCCCCGCGGGGGCCTTAACCGGGGAGCTGTTTTTT	CASSPPAGALTGELFF
-	TRBJ2-5	-	TRBV19	TGTGCCAGTAGCGTCGGGACAGAGACCCAGTACTTC	CASSVGTETQYF
TRBD2	TRBJ2-2	-	TRBV7-3	TGTGCCAGCAGCCGGGGGGGGGACACCGGGGAGCTGTTTTTT	CASSRGGDTGELFF
-	TRBJ2-3	-	TRBV7-6	TGTGCCAGCAGCACGGACTCAGATACGCAGTATTTT	CASSTDSDTQYF
-	TRBJ1-1	-	TRBV6-5	TGTGCCAGCAGTCTATCGACGGTTGCTTTCTTT	CASSLSTVAFF
-	TRBJ2-7	-	TRBV7-9	TGTGCCAGCAGCTTCATGATTTCCTACGAGCAGTACTTC	CASSFMISYEQYF
-	TRBJ2-1	-	TRBV11-2	TGTGCCAGCAGCCACGAACGTAATGAGCAGTTCTTC	CASSHERNEQFF
TRBD2	TRBJ2-1	-	TRBV4-3	TGCGCCAGCAGCCAAGGCACTAGCGGGGGGCTTAGTGTCTACAATGAGCAGTTCTTC	CASSQGTSGGLSVYNEQFF
-	TRBJ2-1	-	TRBV4-1	TGCGCCAGCAGCCAAGATGAATACAGAACCTACAATGAGCAGTTCTTC	CASSQDEYRTYNEQFF
-	TRBJ1-6	-	TRBV6-5	TGTGCCAGCAGCCCTACGGGGGTCGATCATTCACCCCTCCACTTT	CASSPTGVDHSPLHF
-	TRBJ1-5	-	TRBV11-1	TGTGCCAGCAGCTTACAGAGCAATCAGCCCCAGCATTTT	CASSLQSNQPQHF
TRBD1	TRBJ2-1	-	TRBV6-6	TGTGCCAGCATCGGGGAAGGACAGGGTCGGAATGAGCAGTTCTTC	CASIGEGQGRNEQFF
TRBD1	TRBJ1-1	-	TRBV6-5	TGTGCCAGCAGGACAGGGTTGAACACTGAAGCTTTCTTT	CASRTGLNTEAFF
TRBD1	TRBJ2-1	-	TRBV4-3	TGCGCCAGCAGCCGCCAACCGGGACAGGGCGGAAATGAGCAGTTCTTC	CASSRQPGQGGNEQFF
-	TRBJ2-3	-	TRBV4-1	TGCGCCAGCAGCCAAGACAAGGGCACAGATACGCAGTATTTT	CASSQDKGTDTQYF
-	TRBJ2-3	-	TRBV6-6	TGTGCCAGCAGTCCTCGCGGACTCGAGGTGTATTTT	CASSPRGLEVYF
-	TRBJ2-3	-	TRBV19	TGTGCCAGTAGTATAATGGGCGGGGTTACTAGCACAGATACGCAGTATTTT	CASSIMGGVTSTDTQYF
TRBD2	TRBJ2-7	-	TRBV28	TGTGCCAGCAGTCCCTACCCTAGCGGAATCGTTTCCTACGAGCAGTACTTC	CASSPYPSGIVSYEQYF
TRBD1	TRBJ2-1	-	TRBV11-3	TGTGCCAGCAGCGAATCCGGGACAGGGGCCTACAATGAGCAGTTCTTC	CASSESGTGAYNEQFF
TRBD2	TRBJ2-1	-	TRBV5-4	TGTGCCAGCAGCTTGGTGTTAGGTTGGGCGGGGGGATACAATGAGCAGTTCTTC	CASSLVLGWAGGYNEQFF
-	TRBJ1-2	-	TRBV4-1	TGCGCCAGCAGCCAGGGAGGGACGTCGATCGGATATGGCTACACCTTC	CASSQGGTSIGYGYTF
-	TRBJ2-1	-	TRBV7-2	TGTGCCAGCAGCCCCACGATAGGGATGAGCTCCTACAATGAGCAGTTCTTC	CASSPTIGMSSYNEQFF
-	TRBJ1-1	few	TRBV30	TGTGCCTGGAGTCAGGGAACTGAAGCTTTCTTT	CAWSQGTEAFF
TRBD1	TRBJ2-7	-	TRBV19	TGTGCCAGTAGGGACAGGTGGTATGGCGAGCAGTACTTC	CASRDRWYGEQYF
-	TRBJ1-2	-	TRBV11-2	TGTGCCAGCAGCTTAGGCGGGATTGGCTACACCTTC	CASSLGGIGYTF
-	TRBJ2-7	-	TRBV7-2	TGTGCCAGCAGCTCCCGAGGTGGTTACGAGCAGTACTTC	CASSSRGGYEQYF
-	TRBJ2-3	-	TRBV6-5	TGTGCCAGCAGTTATTGGTCTGGTCAGGGCCCAGATACGCAGTATTTT	CASSYWSGQGPDTQYF
-	TRBJ1-3	-	TRBV9	TGTGCCAGCAGCGTAGACCCCTCTGGAAACACCATATATTTT	CASSVDPSGNTIYF
-	TRBJ2-7	few	TRBV25-1	TGTGCCACCGGGGGAACAGGGAACTACGAGCAGTACTTC	CATGGTGNYEQYF
-	TRBJ2-1	-	TRBV19	TGTGCCAGTAGTATAGCGTCGGACCGGGGGAATGAGCAGTTCTTC	CASSIASDRGNEQFF
-	TRBJ2-1	-	TRBV25-1	TGTGCCAGCAGTGACCCCCTAGACAGACCTAATGAGCAGTTCTTC	CASSDPLDRPNEQFF
-	TRBJ2-7	-	TRBV30	TGTGCCTGGAGTGGAGGGGGATACGAGCAGTACTTC	CAWSGGGYEQYF
-	TRBJ2-1	-	TRBV29-1	TGCAGCGTTCCTATCCGGCAGAGGGTCTACTACAATGAGCAGTTCTTC	CSVPIRQRVYYNEQFF
-	TRBJ1-2	-	TRBV6-5	TGTGCCAGCAGTTACCTGAGCTCTAACTATGGCTACACCTTC	CASSYLSSNYGYTF
TRBD2	TRBJ2-1	few	TRBV19	TGTGCCAGTAGTATAGGCCGGGGGGGAGCTGTGGATGAGCAGTTCTTC	CASSIGRGGAVDEQFF
TRBD2	TRBJ2-2	-	TRBV7-2	TGTGCCAGTGGTAGCGGGAGTTTCACCGGGGAGCTGTTTTTT	CASGSGSFTGELFF
-	TRBJ2-1	-	TRBV7-6	TGTGCCAGCAGCTTAGCGGGGGCCTACAATGAGCAGTTCTTC	CASSLAGAYNEQFF
-	TRBJ1-1	-	TRBV6-5	TGTGCCAGCAGTTACTCGAGAGGCCTCAGGGACACTGAAGCTTTCTTT	CASSYSRGLRDTEAFF